One and the same sample provided the 32 T cell receptor beta chains below, sequenced in a study of Ad26.COV2.S vaccination and SARS-CoV-2 variants. Sequenced by immunoSEQ multiplex PCR; TCRdb stores in-frame clones only, minus some. The sample lists around 450,000 clones; 89% were seen once. The treatment is: roughly 20 received Ad26.COV2.S at low or high dose, single or two shots; 5 received placebo; per-sample allocation not given. Sampling occurred on day 63 after the first vaccine or placebo injection. This specimen was peripheral blood, taken in a trial of Ad26.COV2.S vaccine versus placebo. The receptors were gathered from a person aged 18 to 65 who received the Ad26.COV2.S COVID-19 vaccine or a placebo.

This sequence joins TRBV28 and TRBJ1-1, with 7 bases that match TRBD1. Trimming at V came to 5 bases and at J to 11 bases, leaving 2 bases not matched to a gene. The CDR3 length is 10 residues. In germline, CDR1 is MDHEN, CDR2 SYDVKM. The CDR3 DNA reads as TGTGCCAGCAGTACAGGGGAGGCTTTCTTT. It specifies CASSTGEAFF.

V usage is TRBV4-1 and J usage is TRBJ2-1; TRBD1 might be the D (5 bases). V lost 0 bases and J lost 0, with 12 bases in between. Germline lookup yields CDR1 MGHRA and CDR2 YSYEKL. This CDR3 is built from 17 residues. The CDR3 is CASSQDSWGTSYNEQFF. DNA for the CDR3: TGCGCCAGCAGCCAAGATTCATGGGGCACCTCCTACAATGAGCAGTTCTTC.

The chain has TRBV6-1 and TRBJ2-7; possibly TRBD2 for D (6 bases). Germline assignment: CDR1 MNHNS and CDR2 SASEGT. V was pared by 4 bases and J by 0 bases, with 19 bases between. The CDR3 covers 17 residues. CDR3 sequence: CASSARSSGIGSYEQYF. The CDR3 DNA follows: TGTGCCAGCAGTGCCCGGAGTAGCGGAATTGGCTCCTACGAGCAGTACTTC.

This clone was observed once. The chain couples TRBV1 to TRBJ2-1; TRBD2 is the table's D call, not checked against the DNA. TRBV1 is designated a pseudogene. The CDR3 has 12 amino acids. CDR3 nucleotides: TGCACCAGGACCCTAGCGGTTGTTATCGTTTTCTTC. It encodes CTRTLAVVIVFF.

This chain links TRBV4-1 with TRBJ2-7; TRBD1 might be the D (6 bases). This CDR3 contains 16 residues. V lost 1 base and J lost 2, with 15 bases in between. Germline V gene lookup returns CDR1 MGHRA and CDR2 YSYEKL. The CDR3 sequence: CASSQGVRQAPYEQYF. CDR3 DNA: TGCGCCAGCAGCCAAGGGGTACGACAGGCCCCCTACGAGCAGTACTTC.

The chain is built from TRBV28 and TRBJ1-5; D may be TRBD1 (6 bases). The CDR3 loop spans 14 amino acids. The germline gives CDR1 MDHEN, CDR2 SYDVKM. Trimming left V 6 bases short and J 2 bases short, with 11 bases between. The CDR3 DNA follows: TGTGCCAGCAGAAGAGCAGGGGGCAATCAGCCCCAGCATTTT. This encodes CASRRAGGNQPQHF.

This chain uses TRBV30 with TRBJ1-4; D may be TRBD1 (6 bases). Per germline, CDR1 GTSNPN and CDR2 SVGIG (reference sequence). This CDR3 has 16 residues. Between the trimmed V and J ends, which lost 0 bases and 2 bases, there was a span of 13 bases. Written as DNA, the CDR3 is TGTGCCTGGAGTGTACTGTGGGGGGGCACTAATGAAAAACTGTTTTTT. It codes for CAWSVLWGGTNEKLFF.

This chain uses TRBV28 with TRBJ2-1; tentatively, D is TRBD2 (6 bases). CDR3 length equals 17 residues. V shed 1 base and J shed 0 bases, with 13 bases lying between them. From germline, CDR1 is MDHEN and CDR2 SYDVKM. CDR3 protein: CASSLLDYLSSYNEQFF. CDR3 nucleotides: TGTGCCAGCAGTTTATTGGACTATTTAAGCTCCTACAATGAGCAGTTCTTC.

V gene TRBV6-6 combines with J gene TRBJ2-2, with unresolved D. CDR1 is MNHNY and CDR2 is SVGAGI in the germline V gene (reference sequence). V was pared by 0 bases and J by 6 bases, with 5 bases between. The CDR3 sequence is 13 residues long. CDR3 in amino acids: CASSYSNPGELFF. In DNA, the CDR3 is TGTGCCAGCAGTTACTCGAATCCCGGGGAGCTGTTTTTT.

This clone was seen a handful of times. The chain has TRBV28 and TRBJ1-5; D is undetermined. The germline V gene has CDR1 MDHEN and CDR2 SYDVKM. The CDR3 contains 15 residues. V was cut by 3 bases and J by 0 bases, with 9 bases left in between. Here the CDR3 DNA reads TGTGCCAGCAGTTTTCGGGTCTATAGCAATCAGCCCCAGCATTTT. Protein: CASSFRVYSNQPQHF.

The genes are TRBV28 and TRBJ2-1; 7 positions agree with TRBD1. The germline V gene has CDR1 MDHEN and CDR2 SYDVKM. This CDR3 spans 14 amino acids. J was trimmed by 3 bases and V by 6 bases; bases with no gene match: 5. CDR3 bases: TGTGCCAGCAGCCACGGACAGGTCTACAATGAGCAGTTCTTC. It encodes CASSHGQVYNEQFF.

This chain links TRBV6-5 with TRBJ2-5, with 11 bases fitting TRBD2. Germline CDR1 and CDR2: MNHEY and SVGAGI. The V and J ends lost 6 bases and 6 bases, in that order; junction bases with no gene match: 6. The CDR3 extends over 14 amino acids. CDR3 coding DNA: TGTGCCAGCAGCATTGGACTAGCGGGCCAGACCCAGTACTTC. Amino acid sequence: CASSIGLAGQTQYF.

The rearrangement joins TRBV6-2 or TRBV6-3 to TRBJ2-5, with TRBD2 matching over 7 bases. With V trimmed by 5 bases and J by 3 bases, 9 bases remained unmatched. The germline CDR1 and CDR2 sequences are MNHEY and SVGEGT. The CDR3 consists of 15 residues. The CDR3 region has the DNA TGTGCCAGCAGTAAAGGGACTATCCGGAAAGAGACCCAGTACTTC. Its protein is CASSKGTIRKETQYF.

The chain combines TRBV6-5 with TRBJ2-5; 7 bases are a match to TRBD2. CDR1 and CDR2 from the germline V gene are MNHEY and SVGAGI. This CDR3 spans 13 amino acids. The junction had 7 bases not matched to a gene; V was cut back by 7 bases and J by 5 bases. As DNA, the CDR3 is TGTGCCAGCACTGTGGGGGGGATGGAGACCCAGTACTTC. It encodes CASTVGGMETQYF.

This clone was observed a few times. This sequence joins TRBV2 and TRBJ2-7, with TRBD2 identical over 10 bases. Trimming removed 8 bases from V and 1 base from J; junction bases left unmatched: 5. The CDR3 covers 14 residues. Germline lookup yields CDR1 SNHLY and CDR2 FYNNEI. CDR3 sequence: CASRTSGLSYEQYF. As DNA, the CDR3 is TGTGCCAGCCGGACTAGCGGTCTTTCCTACGAGCAGTACTTC.

The V call is TRBV5-4, the J call TRBJ2-5, with 11 bases matching TRBD2. With 5 bases clipped from V and 4 bases from J, the junction kept 7 bases outside the gene matches. CDR1 is SGHNT and CDR2 is YYREEE in the germline V gene (reference sequence). This CDR3 has 15 amino acids. The CDR3: CASRTGTSGGETQYF. CDR3 in DNA: TGTGCCAGCAGGACCGGGACTAGCGGAGGAGAGACCCAGTACTTC.

The CDR3 DNA follows: TGTGCCAGCAGTTACTCGTTCACACCGAACACTGAAGCTTTCTTT. Its protein is CASSYSFTPNTEAFF. This chain links TRBV6-5 with TRBJ1-1; no clear D. Per germline, CDR1 MNHEY and CDR2 SVGAGI. The V end was cut by 0 bases, the J end by 1 base, with 9 bases between. CDR3 length: 15 residues.

This rearrangement joins TRBV28 to TRBJ2-2; 14 bases map to TRBD2. CDR1 and CDR2 from the germline V gene are MDHEN and SYDVKM. V lost 6 bases and J lost 0; bases outside the gene matches: 21. This CDR3 is built from 23 residues. The CDR3 bases are TGTGCCAGCAGCAACCACAGGGGCCAGACTAGCGGGAGGGCCCTCGCGAACACCGGGGAGCTGTTTTTT. Translated, it gives CASSNHRGQTSGRALANTGELFF.

The chain carries TRBV19 and TRBJ2-3; D perhaps matches TRBD1 (5 bases). CDR3 length equals 15 residues. The germline CDR1 and CDR2 sequences are LNHDA and SQIVND (reference sequence). V shed 3 bases and J shed 5 bases, with 15 bases lying between them. The CDR3 sequence is CASSIRGRTEDTQYF. The CDR3 DNA sequence: TGTGCCAGTAGTATTAGGGGCCGGACCGAAGATACGCAGTATTTT.

This sequence joins TRBV6-6 and TRBJ2-3; 12 nucleotides agree with TRBD2. The CDR3 runs 13 residues. Trimming at V came to 7 bases and at J to 7 bases, leaving 3 bases not matched to a gene. CDR1 and CDR2 (germline): MNHNY, SVGAGI (reference sequence). The CDR3 sequence: CASILAGGNTQYF. DNA for the CDR3: TGTGCCAGCATACTAGCGGGGGGAAATACGCAGTATTTT.

The V call is TRBV4-1, the J call TRBJ2-7, with D unclear. V dropped 4 bases and J dropped 2 bases, with 9 bases sitting between them. Germline CDR1 MGHRA, CDR2 YSYEKL. The CDR3 runs 13 residues. CDR3 bases: TGCGCCAGCAGCCCCAAGGTCACCTACGAGCAGTACTTC. This translates into CASSPKVTYEQYF.

The chain combines TRBV7-2 with TRBJ2-3, with unresolved D. V shed 1 base and J shed 0 bases, with 5 bases lying between them. The CDR3 has 14 residues. Looked up from germline, CDR1 is SGHTA and CDR2 is FQGNSA. In DNA form, the CDR3 reads TGTGCCAGCAGCTTAGGCAAGAGCACAGATACGCAGTATTTT. Protein: CASSLGKSTDTQYF.

The chain has TRBV3-1 (or the pseudogene TRBV3-2) and TRBJ2-3; D could derive from TRBD1 or TRBD2 (6 bases each). Per the germline V gene, CDR1 is LGHDT and CDR2 is YNNKEL (reference sequence). The CDR3 loop spans 15 amino acids. V gave up 2 bases and J gave up 0 bases, with 9 bases separating them. The CDR3 coding sequence is TGTGCCAGCAGCCAAAGGGGGACTAGCACAGATACGCAGTATTTT. Translation gives CASSQRGTSTDTQYF.

The chain joins TRBV7-3 to TRBJ2-1; 10 nucleotides line up with TRBD1. The CDR3 length is 16 residues. The germline CDR1 and CDR2 sequences are SGHTA and FQGTGA. The V and J ends lost 2 bases and 9 bases, in that order; junction bases with no gene match: 10. This chain's CDR3 is CASSLRGTGASGEQFF. The CDR3, as DNA: TGTGCCAGCAGCTTACGGGGGACAGGGGCATCGGGTGAGCAGTTCTTC.

V usage is TRBV7-6 and J usage is TRBJ2-3, with D uncertain. V lost 4 bases to trimming and J lost 3 bases, with 14 bases between them. The CDR3 sequence is 15 residues long. The germline V gene encodes CDR1 SGHVS and CDR2 FNYEAQ. The CDR3 loop is CASSYRALGTDTQYF. The CDR3 nucleotides are TGTGCCAGCAGCTACCGGGCCCTGGGGACAGATACGCAGTATTTT. The variable domain in full, with the rest retrieved from reference TRBV7-6 and TRBJ2-3, is GAGVSQSPRYKVTKRGQDVALRCDPISGHVSLYWYRQALGQGPEFLTYFNYEAQQDKSGLPNDRFSAERPEGSISTLTIQRTEQRDSAMYRCASSYRALGTDTQYFGPGTRLTVL.

This chain connects TRBV27 to TRBJ1-5; 7 bases align to TRBD1. Germline V gene data show CDR1 as MNHEY and CDR2 as SMNVEV (reference sequence). This CDR3 has 18 residues. J was trimmed by 0 bases and V by 5 bases; bases with no gene match: 13. The DNA of the CDR3 is TGTGCCAGCAGTCCAACCGGGACAGCCACTTATAGCAATCAGCCCCAGCATTTT. Protein sequence: CASSPTGTATYSNQPQHF.

This chain connects TRBV6-5 to TRBJ1-4, with a weak D call TRBD1 (6 bases). Germline-derived CDR1 and CDR2 are MNHEY and SVGAGI. This CDR3 has 13 residues. Trimming removed 6 bases at V and 7 bases at J, with 12 bases between. The CDR3 DNA is TGTGCCAGCAGAACACAGGGCGGTGAAAAACTGTTTTTT. Translation gives CASRTQGGEKLFF.

The chain uses TRBV7-3 and TRBJ1-6; 8 bases line up with TRBD1. Per germline, CDR1 SGHTA and CDR2 FQGTGA. V lost 1 base and J lost 6; bases outside the gene matches: 2. The CDR3 is 15 amino acids. The CDR3 sequence is CASSLRTGPNSPLHF. CDR3 DNA sequence: TGTGCCAGCAGCTTAAGGACAGGGCCTAATTCACCCCTCCACTTT.

The V and J genes are TRBV5-6 and TRBJ1-2, with 7 nucleotides matching TRBD1. Germline CDR1 SGHDT, CDR2 YYEEEE. The CDR3 length is 14 residues. V dropped 6 bases and J dropped 8; count of bases not matched to a gene: 13. The CDR3 protein is CASTDRQGLIGYTF. The CDR3 DNA is TGTGCCAGCACCGACAGACAGGGACTAATCGGCTACACCTTC.

The rearrangement links TRBV4-3 to TRBJ1-2; 8 bases fit TRBD1. The CDR3 has 15 residues. Germline assignment: CDR1 LGHNA and CDR2 YSLEER. V dropped 4 bases and J dropped 4; count of bases not matched to a gene: 8. CDR3 protein: CASSRGTGPSYGYTF. The CDR3 region has the DNA TGCGCCAGCAGCCGAGGGACAGGCCCCAGCTATGGCTACACCTTC.

The J gene is TRBJ2-7, the V gene TRBV5-5; maybe TRBD1 (6 bases). Germline CDR1 reads SGHKS; CDR2 reads YYEKEE (reference sequence). V was cut by 5 bases and J by 1 base, with 19 bases left in between. The CDR3 contains 16 residues. The CDR3 reads CASRLDDRTSSYEQYF. The CDR3 bases are TGTGCCAGCAGACTCGATGACAGGACCAGTTCCTACGAGCAGTACTTC.

This chain uses TRBV30 with TRBJ1-5; D call uncertain. This CDR3 comprises 13 residues. The V end lost 1 base, the J end lost 4 bases, and 8 bases lay between the germline ends. Germline-derived CDR1 and CDR2 are GTSNPN and SVGIG (reference sequence). CDR3 nucleotides: TGTGCCTGGAGTGGTCAGGAAAATCAGCCCCAGCATTTT. Translating it yields CAWSGQENQPQHF.